One sample yielded the 29 T cell receptor beta chains listed below, sequenced in a study of OX40 agonist ivuxolimab in advanced cancers. Here immunoSEQ multiplex PCR was the method, and the copy in TCRdb shows in-frame clones only, minus some. The sample holds 68,000 or so clones, 65% to 90% seen once. Sequenced here: CD4+ or CD8+ T cells sorted from blood, sampled in a trial of the OX40 agonist ivuxolimab. These receptors all stem from an adult with an advanced solid tumor such as melanoma, head and neck, liver or kidney cancer.

This clone appeared once. The chain recombines TRBV2 with TRBJ1-2; D perhaps matches TRBD1 (5 bases). Germline V gene sequence: CDR1 SNHLY, CDR2 FYNNEI. The V end lost 6 bases, the J end lost 6 bases, and 20 bases lay between the germline ends. The CDR3 is made up of 15 amino acids. The DNA for the CDR3 is TGTGCCAGCAGGAAAGGCCTCGGGGACGCAAATGGCTACACCTTC. Its translation: CASRKGLGDANGYTF.

The V gene is TRBV5-1, the J gene TRBJ2-3; 7 nucleotides line up with TRBD2. There are 17 residues in the CDR3. Germline V gene lookup returns CDR1 SGHRS and CDR2 YFSETQ. After removal of 0 bases from V and 0 bases from J, the junction contained 7 bases not matched to a gene. CDR3 bases: TGCGCCAGCAGCTTGGGTTCCGGCGGGGGAAGCACAGATACGCAGTATTTT. It codes for CASSLGSGGGSTDTQYF.

This rearrangement joins TRBV6-1 to TRBJ1-2, with D possibly matching TRBD1 (5 bases). The CDR3 sequence is 12 residues long. The V and J ends lost 6 bases and 8 bases respectively, with 13 bases between them. Germline V lookup: CDR1 MNHNS, CDR2 SASEGT. The CDR3, as DNA: TGTGCCAGCAGGCCCGGACATAGCGGCTACACCTTC. Its protein product is CASRPGHSGYTF.

The chain employs TRBV2 and TRBJ1-2, with 10 bases fitting TRBD1. Germline CDR1 is SNHLY and CDR2 is FYNNEI. This CDR3 region has 17 residues. The V gene end was trimmed by 6 bases and the J gene end by 6 bases; junction bases not matched to a gene: 16. The DNA for the CDR3 is TGTGCCAGCAGCCGAGGAAGGACAGGGGGTTTAAGGGATGGCTACACCTTC. This sequence encodes CASSRGRTGGLRDGYTF.

The V and J genes are TRBV18 and TRBJ2-7; TRBD2 agrees at 10 bases. The germline gives CDR1 KGHSH, CDR2 LQKENI. The length of the CDR3 is 14 residues. V gave up 3 bases and J gave up 4 bases; unmatched junction bases: 3. The CDR3 region has the DNA TGTGCCAGCTCACCTAGCGGGGGGTTGTACGAGCAGTACTTC. This translates into CASSPSGGLYEQYF.

The CDR3 spells CASRLRGDNSPLHF. CDR3 DNA sequence: TGTGCCAGCAGACTCAGAGGGGATAATTCACCCCTCCACTTT. The chain links TRBV6-5 to TRBJ1-6; possible D gene TRBD1, 5 bases. Germline V CDR1 and CDR2: MNHEY, SVGAGI. The CDR3 covers 14 residues. Trimming took 6 bases from V and 5 from J, leaving 11 bases between them.

This chain joins TRBV2 and TRBJ2-3; perhaps TRBD2 as D (6 bases). The CDR3 runs to 14 residues. V lost 7 bases to trimming and J lost 3 bases, with 14 bases between them. Looked up from germline, CDR1 is SNHLY and CDR2 is FYNNEI. DNA of the CDR3: TGTGCCAGCAACCGGGACCGGGGGACAGATACGCAGTATTTT. It specifies CASNRDRGTDTQYF.

There are a few counts of this clone. The chain uses TRBV27 and TRBJ1-6; D is unclear. The germline V gene encodes CDR1 MNHEY and CDR2 SMNVEV (reference sequence). Trimming cost V 2 bases and J 9 bases, with 11 bases left between them. CDR3 length: 14 amino acids. The CDR3 loop is CASSLGPASSPLHF. The CDR3 DNA reads TGTGCCAGCAGTTTAGGGCCGGCGAGTTCACCCCTCCACTTT.

This clone was seen just once. CDR3 bases: TGTGCCAGCAGCCCCGACGACTATGGCTACACCTTC. It yields the protein CASSPDDYGYTF. The chain has TRBV2 and TRBJ1-2, with D unclear. Trimming removed 6 bases at V and 3 bases at J, with 8 bases between. The CDR3 length is 12 residues. Germline V gene sequence: CDR1 SNHLY, CDR2 FYNNEI.

The chain couples TRBV5-6 to TRBJ2-1, with TRBD2 identical over 7 bases. The CDR3 has 15 residues. Unmatched junction bases numbered 11, after V lost 4 bases and J lost 7 bases. CDR1 SGHDT and CDR2 YYEEEE come from the germline V gene. The CDR3, as DNA: TGTGCCAGCAGCAGGGAGGGACGGGGAAGGAATGAGCAGTTCTTC. It encodes CASSREGRGRNEQFF.

The CDR3 loop is CASSDLLLDLVVNSPLHF. CDR3 in DNA: TGTGCCAGCAGTGATCTCCTACTGGATTTAGTTGTTAATTCACCCCTCCACTTT. The V call is TRBV2, the J call TRBJ1-6; D is unresolved. The CDR3 loop spans 18 amino acids. V lost 3 bases and J lost 6, with 21 bases in between. CDR1 and CDR2 from the germline V gene are SNHLY and FYNNEI.

This clone was seen a single time. The rearrangement uses TRBV6-6 and TRBJ1-1; D not resolved. The V end was cut by 4 bases, the J end by 3 bases, with 15 bases between. CDR3 size: 15 residues. Germline values: CDR1 MNHNY, CDR2 SVGAGI (reference sequence). CDR3 amino acids: CASSLRAEKYTEAFF. Here the CDR3 DNA reads TGTGCCAGCAGTTTAAGGGCAGAGAAGTACACTGAAGCTTTCTTT.

This clone occurred a few times. This chain joins TRBV1 and TRBJ1-4. TRBV1 has pseudogene status. The CDR3 contains 18 residues. In nucleotides, the CDR3 is TGCACCAGCAGCCAAGATTGGATAGGAGGAAGAACTAATGAAAAACTGTTTTTT. Protein product: CTSSQDWIGGRTNEKLFF.

The V gene is TRBV14, the J gene TRBJ2-1; the match to TRBD2 covers 7 bases. V shed 4 bases, J shed 6 bases, and the junction held 9 bases outside the gene matches. Germline CDR1 SGHDN, CDR2 FVKESK. This CDR3 region has 15 residues. The CDR3: CASSPAGRGGNEQFF. As DNA, the CDR3 is TGTGCCAGCAGCCCGGCAGGGAGGGGAGGCAATGAGCAGTTCTTC. The whole variable domain, filled in from reference TRBV14 and TRBJ2-1, reads EAGVTQFPSHSVIEKGQTVTLRCDPISGHDNLYWYRRVMGKEIKFLLHFVKESKQDESGMPNNRFLAERTGGTYSTLKVQPAELEDSGVYFCASSPAGRGGNEQFFGPGTRLTVL.

The chain combines TRBV4-1 with TRBJ2-5; no reliable D call. Germline CDR1 MGHRA, CDR2 YSYEKL. The CDR3 is 14 amino acids. Between the trimmed V and J ends, which lost 4 bases and 1 base, there was a span of 10 bases. Written as DNA, the CDR3 is TGCGCCAGCAGCCGCGGAGCGTTCCAAGAGACCCAGTACTTC. Translation gives CASSRGAFQETQYF.

The V and J genes are TRBV6-1 and TRBJ2-7; TRBD1 is a possible D gene (5 bases). CDR1 MNHNS and CDR2 SASEGT come from the germline V gene. Trimming cost V 6 bases and J 0 bases, with 15 bases left between them. CDR3 size: 15 residues. CDR3 residues: CASRGIRQYSYEQYF. The CDR3, as DNA: TGTGCCAGCAGGGGGATCCGACAGTACTCCTACGAGCAGTACTTC.

The V gene is TRBV5-1, the J gene TRBJ1-1, with TRBD1 identical over 9 bases. Trimming took 1 base from V and 4 from J; bases not matched to a gene: 5. The CDR3 contains 15 residues. From germline, CDR1 is SGHRS and CDR2 YFSETQ. In DNA form, the CDR3 reads TGCGCCAGCAGCTTGCGGACAGGGGTGGGCACTGAAGCTTTCTTT. Amino acids: CASSLRTGVGTEAFF.

The CDR3 sequence is CASSQGLAGGLGADTQYF. The CDR3 region has the DNA TGTGCCAGCAGCCAGGGGCTAGCGGGGGGTCTCGGTGCAGATACGCAGTATTTT. This rearrangement joins TRBV7-2 to TRBJ2-3, with 11 bases lining up with TRBD2. V lost 5 bases, J lost 4 bases, and 14 bases stayed unmatched. Looked up from germline, CDR1 is SGHTA and CDR2 is FQGNSA. This CDR3 has 18 residues.

This rearrangement joins TRBV4-1 to TRBJ2-3; 7 nucleotides line up with TRBD2. The CDR3 contains 17 residues. V shed 1 base and J 7 bases; nucleotides not matched to a gene: 14. Germline loops: CDR1 MGHRA, CDR2 YSYEKL. CDR3 in amino acids: CASSQASGKRGGHTQYF. The CDR3 DNA reads as TGCGCCAGCAGCCAAGCGTCCGGGAAGCGGGGAGGGCATACGCAGTATTTT.

The chain is built from TRBV14 and TRBJ2-7, with no clear D. V lost 3 bases to trimming and J lost 0 bases, with 9 bases between them. This CDR3 has 14 amino acids. Germline assignment: CDR1 SGHDN and CDR2 FVKESK. CDR3 sequence (DNA): TGTGCCAGCAGCCAGTGGGTTACCTCCTACGAGCAGTACTTC. It is translated as CASSQWVTSYEQYF.

This chain uses TRBV4-1 with TRBJ2-3; the match to TRBD1 covers 7 bases. Germline V gives CDR1 MGHRA, CDR2 YSYEKL. The CDR3 contains 15 residues. Trimming removed 5 bases from V and 0 bases from J; junction bases left unmatched: 5. CDR3 loop: CASSFQGVSTDTQYF. The CDR3 nucleotides are TGCGCCAGCAGCTTCCAGGGGGTGAGCACAGATACGCAGTATTTT.

V gene TRBV6-5 combines with J gene TRBJ1-1; no definite D call. Germline V gene sequence: CDR1 MNHEY, CDR2 SVGAGI. The V end was cut by 0 bases, the J end by 0 bases, with 8 bases between. The CDR3 has 15 amino acids. CDR3 DNA: TGTGCCAGCAGTTACTCCCGGACGGTGAACACTGAAGCTTTCTTT. This codes for CASSYSRTVNTEAFF.

This chain connects TRBV5-1 to TRBJ1-2; TRBD1 agrees at 7 bases. This CDR3 has 13 amino acids. The germline V gene encodes CDR1 SGHRS and CDR2 YFSETQ. Losses at the gene ends were 5 bases for V and 4 bases for J; bases not matched to a gene: 5. DNA of the CDR3: TGCGCCAGCAGGCTGGCAGGGGGCTATGGCTACACCTTC. It codes for CASRLAGGYGYTF.

This chain uses TRBV6-1 with TRBJ2-5, with unresolved D. The CDR3 has 14 residues. The germline V gene encodes CDR1 MNHNS and CDR2 SASEGT. Deletions cut 1 base from V and 0 bases from J, with 6 bases between. DNA of the CDR3: TGTGCCAGCAGTGAAGGGTGGAACCAAGAGACCCAGTACTTC. Translated, it gives CASSEGWNQETQYF.

This clone was found a few times. This sequence joins TRBV7-9 and TRBJ1-2; D gene uncertain. The CDR3 totals 11 residues. Germline V gene data show CDR1 as SEHNR and CDR2 as FQNEAQ (reference sequence). Trimming removed 5 bases from V and 10 bases from J, with 11 bases in between. CDR3 sequence (DNA): TGTGCCAGCAGCCCACAAAACGACTACACCTTC. The encoded protein is CASSPQNDYTF.

The chain uses TRBV11-3 and TRBJ2-2; 7 positions match TRBD2. CDR1 is SGHNT, CDR2 YENEEA, per germline. This CDR3 spans 16 amino acids. Trimming at V came to 5 bases and at J to 3 bases, leaving 9 bases not matched to a gene. Here the CDR3 DNA reads TGTGCCAGCAGCCCCTTGACTAGCACGGACACCGGGGAGCTGTTTTTT. This gives the protein CASSPLTSTDTGELFF.

As for this clone: This sequence may be a read error, since a much larger clone differs from it by one base. The sample has other DNA sequences that encode this CDR3 too. The chain is built from TRBV7-2 and TRBJ1-1; no reliable D call. Germline lookup yields CDR1 SGHTA and CDR2 FQGNSA. This CDR3 is 13 amino acids long. The CDR3 region has the DNA TGTGCTAGCAGCTTACCCGGCAGTGCTGAAGCTTTCTTT. As protein: CASSLPGSAEAFF.

The chain recombines TRBV19 with TRBJ1-6; TRBD1 matches 12 bases. The CDR3 runs 16 residues. Germline-derived CDR1 and CDR2 are LNHDA and SQIVND (reference sequence). The trim removed 6 bases at V and 6 bases at J, leaving 6 bases unmatched. The CDR3 nucleotides read TGTGCCAGTAGCCAGGGACAGGGGGCGAGTAATTCACCCCTCCACTTT. It translates to CASSQGQGASNSPLHF.

This chain uses TRBV2 with TRBJ2-6, with 7 bases matching TRBD1. This CDR3 spans 18 amino acids. The J segment lost 0 bases and the V segment lost 4 bases, leaving 9 bases of the junction unmatched. Germline CDR1 reads SNHLY; CDR2 reads FYNNEI. The CDR3 DNA follows: TGTGCCAGCAGTGCCGACAGGGTGGCGGGCTCTGGGGCCAACGTCCTGACTTTC. Its translation: CASSADRVAGSGANVLTF. The complete variable domain, with remaining parts taken from reference TRBV2 and TRBJ2-6, reads EPEVTQTPSHQVTQMGQEVILRCVPISNHLYFYWYRQILGQKVEFLVSFYNNEISEKSEIFDDQFSVERPDGSNFTLKIRSTKLEDSAMYFCASSADRVAGSGANVLTFGAGSRLTVL.